The 27 T cell receptor beta chains below come from one sample, sequenced in a study of blood T cells in healthy people across ages. The authors ran a second PCR of roughly 6 to 12 cycles using a sample-barcoded 5' primer and a J-beta primer mix. One entry per CDR3 protein results from TCRdb running MiXCR on the 5' RACE reads. Seen here are 1.5 million or so distinct CDR3 sequences, 35% to 45% observed once, and the top ten hold roughly 7.9%. Sample: blood. These receptors were taken from a young woman in good health.

This clonotype came up a few times. CDR3 region: CSVVSYWGSQETQYF. In DNA form, the CDR3 reads TGCAGCGTTGTTAGTTATTGGGGTTCGCAAGAGACCCAGTACTTC. The genes are TRBV29-1 and TRBJ2-5; D ambiguous. Trimming cost V 4 bases and J 2 bases, with 17 bases left between them. CDR1 SQVTM and CDR2 ANQGSEA come from the germline V gene. The CDR3 spans 15 residues.

V gene TRBV11-1 combines with J gene TRBJ2-1; D gene ambiguous. Trimming took off 0 bases at V and 8 bases at J, with 8 bases between the two ends. The CDR3 contains 13 residues. The germline V gene encodes CDR1 SGHAT and CDR2 FQDESV (reference sequence). The CDR3 sequence: CASSLAGRDEQFF. The CDR3 DNA reads TGTGCCAGCAGCTTAGCTGGGCGCGATGAGCAGTTCTTC.

This clonotype was observed a handful of times. The V call is TRBV29-1, the J call TRBJ1-5; a weak D match, TRBD1 (5 bases). The CDR3 totals 12 residues. V was clipped by 4 bases and J by 4 bases, with 8 bases between them. Germline V CDR1 and CDR2: SQVTM, ANQGSEA. This CDR3 is CSVGGANQPQHF. The CDR3 nucleotides read TGCAGCGTTGGAGGGGCGAATCAGCCCCAGCATTTT.

The genes are TRBV5-1 and TRBJ1-1, with D unresolved. Germline V gene lookup returns CDR1 SGHRS and CDR2 YFSETQ. This CDR3 region has 14 residues. The V gene lost 6 bases and the J gene lost 4 bases, with 16 bases spanning the gap. Here the CDR3 reads CASTPRPGTTEAFF. The CDR3, as DNA: TGCGCCAGCACGCCTAGGCCCGGCACCACTGAAGCTTTCTTT. The full variable domain, with the rest looked up from reference TRBV5-1 and TRBJ1-1, is KAGVTQTPRYLIKTRGQQVTLSCSPISGHRSVSWYQQTPGQGLQFLFEYFSETQRNKGNFPGRFSGRQFSNSRSEMNVSTLELGDSALYLCASTPRPGTTEAFFGQGTRLTVV.

The chain has TRBV28 and TRBJ2-5, with 8 positions matching TRBD2. The V gene's germline CDR1 is MDHEN and CDR2 SYDVKM. The CDR3 contains 13 residues. The ends lost 2 bases at V and 11 bases at J; junction bases unmatched: 7. The CDR3 nucleotides read TGTGCCAGCAGTTTAGCCTGGGAGCGGGAGCAGTACTTC. Its translation: CASSLAWEREQYF.

The CDR3 DNA reads TGCAGTGCTCCGGACAGGGTGAACACTGAAGCTTTCTTT. Translating it yields CSAPDRVNTEAFF. The V call is TRBV20-1, the J call TRBJ1-1; TRBD1 matches at 8 bases. The CDR3 has 13 amino acids. Losses at the gene ends were 5 bases for V and 0 bases for J; bases not matched to a gene: 2. Germline loops: CDR1 DFQATT, CDR2 SNEGSKA (reference sequence).

This clonotype was counted at least ten times. The chain links TRBV3-1 to TRBJ1-1, with a weak D call TRBD1 (5 bases). Germline loops: CDR1 LGHDT, CDR2 YNNKEL (reference sequence). The CDR3 loop spans 14 amino acids. V gave up 4 bases and J gave up 1 base, with 10 bases separating them. The CDR3 sequence is CASSPPGRNTEAFF. DNA of the CDR3: TGTGCCAGCAGCCCTCCGGGACGGAACACTGAAGCTTTCTTT.

The chain is built from TRBV20-1 and TRBJ2-5; 9 positions agree with TRBD2. V was clipped by 0 bases and J by 5 bases; unmatched bases: 4. Germline V gene sequence: CDR1 DFQATT, CDR2 SNEGSKA (reference sequence). The CDR3 runs 14 residues. The CDR3: CSARDFSGGETQYF. DNA of the CDR3: TGCAGTGCTAGAGATTTCAGCGGGGGGGAGACCCAGTACTTC.

This clonotype was found once. A much larger clone differs from this one at a single base, so this may be a read error. The genes are TRBV2 and TRBJ2-1; tentatively, D is TRBD2 (6 bases). CDR1 and CDR2 from the germline V gene are SNHLY and FYNNEI. This CDR3 spans 15 amino acids. Trimming took 4 bases from V and 9 from J, leaving 19 bases between them. As DNA, the CDR3 is TGTGCCAGCAGTGTACGGGGGACTTCCTATGGTGAGCAGTTCTTC. As protein: CASSVRGTSYGEQFF.

A few counts support this clonotype. CDR3 nucleotides: TGTGCCAGCAGTGTTGGGCGCTACGAGCAGTACTTC. Protein sequence: CASSVGRYEQYF. The rearrangement joins TRBV6-1 to TRBJ2-7; D remains ambiguous. Per germline, CDR1 MNHNS and CDR2 SASEGT. V was pared by 4 bases and J by 3 bases, with 7 bases between. This CDR3 spans 12 amino acids.

With regard to this clonotype: A junction boundary mismatches the germline segment, possibly from a read error. The chain combines TRBV12-3 or TRBV12-4 with TRBJ2-1; 13 nucleotides agree with TRBD2. The CDR3 has 18 residues. CDR3: CVSSSPTGTSGKSNEQFF. Written as DNA, the CDR3 is TGTGTCAGCAGTTCCCCCACCGGGACTAGCGGGAAGTCGAATGAGCAGTTCTTC.

V usage is TRBV3-1 and J usage is TRBJ2-4, with TRBD1 matching over 7 bases. The J call may be faulty, since TRBJ2-7 better matches the DNA end. Germline V gene sequence: CDR1 LGHDT, CDR2 YNNKEL (reference sequence). The CDR3 extends over 16 amino acids. CDR3 sequence reads: CASSQVGTALSYEQYF. In nucleotides, the CDR3 is TGTGCCAGCAGCCAGGTCGGGACAGCTCTCTCCTACGAGCAGTACTTC.

V gene TRBV20-1 combines with J gene TRBJ2-7; maybe TRBD1 (6 bases). The DNA end is more similar to TRBJ2-5, so the J call may be wrong. Germline CDR1 reads DFQATT; CDR2 reads SNEGSKA (reference sequence). The CDR3 extends over 10 amino acids. The CDR3 spells CSADRGTQYF. CDR3 coding DNA: TGCAGTGCGGACAGAGGGACCCAGTACTTC.

This clonotype was counted ten times or more. The chain carries TRBV20-1 and TRBJ2-1; a possible D gene is TRBD2 (6 bases). Trimming stripped 5 bases from V and 6 bases from J, with 11 bases between. The CDR3 is made up of 12 amino acids. CDR1 and CDR2 from the germline V gene are DFQATT and SNEGSKA (reference sequence). The CDR3, as DNA: TGCAGTGCTCCCGGGAGAACCAATGAGCAGTTCTTC. It yields the protein CSAPGRTNEQFF.

J is TRBJ1-4 and V is TRBV6-6; the D is unclear. CDR1 MNHNY and CDR2 SVGAGI come from the germline V gene (reference sequence). This CDR3 comprises 15 residues. Trimming took off 0 bases at V and 0 bases at J, with 5 bases between the two ends. The CDR3 is CASSYSTATNEKLFF. The CDR3 DNA sequence: TGTGCCAGCAGTTACTCGACCGCAACTAATGAAAAACTGTTTTTT.

The chain joins TRBV2 to TRBJ2-5, with D possibly being TRBD2 (5 bases). The germline gives CDR1 SNHLY, CDR2 FYNNEI. The CDR3 spans 13 residues. V lost 1 base and J lost 11, with 14 bases in between. The CDR3 loop is CASSEGTTSGQYF. The DNA of the CDR3 is TGTGCCAGCAGTGAAGGGACCACCTCGGGGCAGTACTTC.

In nucleotides, the CDR3 is TGTGCCAGCGGAGCTGGGGGCTTCGAAAAACTGTTTTTT. Translating gives CASGAGGFEKLFF. This chain joins TRBV7-9 and TRBJ1-4, with TRBD1 as a possible D gene (6 bases). Between the trimmed V and J ends, which lost 8 bases and 8 bases, there was a span of 15 bases. Germline CDR1 is SEHNR and CDR2 is FQNEAQ (reference sequence). The CDR3 spans 13 residues. Supplemented by reference TRBV7-9 and TRBJ1-4, the full variable domain reads DTGVSQNPRHKITKRGQNVTFRCDPISEHNRLYWYRQTLGQGPEFLTYFQNEAQLEKSRLLSDRFSAERPKGSFSTLEIQRTEQGDSAMYLCASGAGGFEKLFFGSGTQLSVL.

The chain joins TRBV29-1 to TRBJ2-1; 11 bases fit TRBD1. Per the germline V gene, CDR1 is SQVTM and CDR2 is ANQGSEA. This CDR3 has 12 amino acids. Trimming at V came to 1 base and at J to 15 bases, leaving 5 bases not matched to a gene. For the CDR3, the DNA is TGCAGCGTTGAAGGGGACAGGGGGTCCGCGTTCTTC. It yields the protein CSVEGDRGSAFF.

The V gene is TRBV6-5, the J gene TRBJ2-1, with TRBD2 matching over 12 bases. The J segment lost 8 bases and the V segment lost 8 bases, leaving 10 bases of the junction unmatched. Germline lookup yields CDR1 MNHEY and CDR2 SVGAGI. The CDR3 totals 15 residues. CDR3 nucleotide sequence: TGTGCCAGCCGGTTGACTAGCGGGAGTGGCCATGAGCAGTTCTTC. This sequence encodes CASRLTSGSGHEQFF.

Points on this clonotype: An end of the junction differs from the germline gene, which may be a read error. The chain has TRBV20-1 and TRBJ2-7; TRBD2 matches 10 bases. CDR3 length: 15 amino acids. Germline-derived CDR1 and CDR2 are DFQATT and SNEGSKA (reference sequence). The CDR3 DNA reads as TGCAGTGCCCAGCCTCGGACTAGCGGCTCCTACGAGCAGTATTTC. Translating it yields CSAQPRTSGSYEQYF.

This clonotype has more than one count but fewer than ten. This chain links TRBV29-1 with TRBJ2-5, with D possibly matching TRBD1 (5 bases). CDR1 is SQVTM, CDR2 ANQGSEA, per germline. The CDR3 totals 12 residues. Trimming stripped 5 bases from V and 0 bases from J, with 7 bases between. Written as DNA, the CDR3 is TGCAGCGTTCGACAGTACCAAGAGACCCAGTACTTC. It yields the protein CSVRQYQETQYF.

The J gene is TRBJ2-2, the V gene TRBV21-1. TRBV21-1 is a documented pseudogene. CDR3 length equals 16 residues. In nucleotides, the CDR3 is TGTGCCAGCAGCAAAGCCTACCAGGTGAACACCGGGGAGCTGTTTTTT. Translation gives CASSKAYQVNTGELFF.

The rearrangement uses TRBV20-1 and TRBJ1-2; TRBD1 agrees at 8 bases. The length of the CDR3 is 13 residues. Looked up from germline, CDR1 is DFQATT and CDR2 is SNEGSKA (reference sequence). V dropped 6 bases and J dropped 6; count of bases not matched to a gene: 9. In DNA form, the CDR3 reads TGCAGTGCCAAAACGACAGGGGCTCATGGCTACACCTTC. It translates to CSAKTTGAHGYTF.

The DNA of the CDR3 is TGTGCCACCGCCGGGGGACCCTCCACAGATACGCAGTATTTT. Encoded protein: CATAGGPSTDTQYF. This chain links TRBV25-1 with TRBJ2-3; the D gene is possibly TRBD2 (6 bases). Germline V gives CDR1 MGHDK, CDR2 SYGVNS. V lost 10 bases and J 2 bases, leaving 16 bases between the germline ends. This CDR3 is built from 14 residues.

This clonotype has more than one count but fewer than ten. The rearrangement links TRBV20-1 to TRBJ1-5; a possible D gene is TRBD1 (6 bases). Per the germline V gene, CDR1 is DFQATT and CDR2 is SNEGSKA (reference sequence). The CDR3 length is 14 residues. Trimming pared 5 bases from V and 6 bases from J, leaving 17 bases between. CDR3 amino acids: CSAGLVRGSQPQHF. The CDR3 DNA sequence: TGCAGTGCTGGGCTGGTAAGGGGGAGTCAGCCCCAGCATTTT.

This clonotype was detected many times. The chain couples TRBV27 to TRBJ1-5; D is uncertain. The CDR3 contains 13 residues. Germline lookup yields CDR1 MNHEY and CDR2 SMNVEV (reference sequence). The V gene lost 6 bases and the J gene lost 2 bases, with 8 bases spanning the gap. The CDR3 DNA follows: TGTGCCAGCAGACCGGGCGGCAATCAGCCCCAGCATTTT. Protein: CASRPGGNQPQHF.

J is TRBJ1-1 and V is TRBV20-1, with D perhaps TRBD1 (5 bases). The V end lost 0 bases, the J end lost 3 bases, and 17 bases lay between the germline ends. CDR1 is DFQATT, CDR2 SNEGSKA, per germline (reference sequence). This CDR3 spans 16 amino acids. The chain's CDR3 is CSARDDLGPPDTEAFF. CDR3 nucleotide sequence: TGCAGTGCTAGAGATGACTTGGGGCCCCCAGACACTGAAGCTTTCTTT.